The present T cell receptor (beta chain) was sequenced within a study of blood T cell repertoires in COVID-19. Study details: The samples span acute and convalescent COVID-19 from the United States, Italy and Spain. T cells, B-cell-depleted T cells, or PBMCs supplied cDNA or gDNA.

Original handling: Amplification from reference gene primers served as the basis for estimated nucleated cell counts. The method was immunoSEQ multiplex PCR; TCRdb's version includes in-frame clones alone and lacks a portion of them. Clone size and V and J calls were adopted from that table, with D and trimming inferred from the DNA. Among 50,000 to 75,000 clones listed, about nine tenths were seen once. The CDR3 length is 14 residues. Germline-derived CDR1 and CDR2 are LNHNV and YYDKDF (reference sequence). Trimming took 3 bases from V and 6 from J, leaving 14 bases between them. The sequencing input was peripheral blood. The TCR comes from a human donor in a cohort sampled during active COVID-19. This sequence joins TRBV15 and TRBJ1-1; no definite D call. This CDR3 is CATSSSPGRAEAFF. DNA of the CDR3: TGTGCCACCAGCAGCTCACCCGGGAGGGCTGAAGCTTTCTTT.